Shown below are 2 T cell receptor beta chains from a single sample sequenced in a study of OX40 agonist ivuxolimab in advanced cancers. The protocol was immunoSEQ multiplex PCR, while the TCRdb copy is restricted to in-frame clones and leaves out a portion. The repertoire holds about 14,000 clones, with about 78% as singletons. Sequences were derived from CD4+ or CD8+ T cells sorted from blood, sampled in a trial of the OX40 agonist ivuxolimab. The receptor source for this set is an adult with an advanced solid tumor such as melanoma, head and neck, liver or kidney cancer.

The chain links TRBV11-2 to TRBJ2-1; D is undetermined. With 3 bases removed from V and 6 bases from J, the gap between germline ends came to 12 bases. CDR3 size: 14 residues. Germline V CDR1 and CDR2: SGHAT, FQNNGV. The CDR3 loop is CASSFLTASNEQFF. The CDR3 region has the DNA TGTGCCAGCAGCTTTCTCACCGCAAGCAATGAGCAGTTCTTC.

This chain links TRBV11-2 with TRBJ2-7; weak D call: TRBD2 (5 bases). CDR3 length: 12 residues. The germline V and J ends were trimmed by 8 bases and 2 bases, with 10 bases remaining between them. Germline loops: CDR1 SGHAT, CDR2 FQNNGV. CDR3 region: CASGFGTYEQYF. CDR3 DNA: TGTGCCAGCGGATTCGGGACCTACGAGCAGTACTTC.